One T cell receptor beta chain is described in this entry. Assignment of participants to cohorts was predicated upon participant-reported clinical history. This specimen comes from a study of blood T cell repertoires in COVID-19. Trimming removed 2 bases from V and 4 bases from J, with 18 bases in between. The CDR3 loop spans 16 amino acids. CDR1 is GTSNPN and CDR2 is SVGIG in the germline V gene (reference sequence). The data were produced by immunoSEQ multiplex PCR, yet TCRdb's version contains in-frame clones alone and is incomplete. The table includes 500,000 or so clones, 75% to 90% detected once.

The source of this sequence is a woman younger than 30 who had recovered from COVID-19. The specimen was PBMCs or T cells enriched from blood (not recorded which). The rearrangement uses TRBV30 and TRBJ1-5; TRBD1 is a possible D gene (5 bases). CDR3 sequence (DNA): TGTGCCTGGAGTAGAATAGGGGTCGGTTTAAATCAGCCCCAGCATTTT. Protein product: CAWSRIGVGLNQPQHF.